These T cell receptor beta chains were read from a single sample in a study of OX40 agonist ivuxolimab in advanced cancers. Measured with immunoSEQ multiplex PCR; TCRdb has only the in-frame clones, and not every one. Of about 110,000 clones in the sample, approximately 90% were seen once. This material consisted of CD4+ or CD8+ T cells sorted from blood, taken in a trial of the OX40 agonist ivuxolimab. The source is an adult with an advanced solid tumor such as melanoma, head and neck, liver or kidney cancer. The CDR3 runs from the conserved cysteine through the conserved F or W. D genes are given only for firm matches. Only some rows state a clone size, as once, few, many or a class for expanded clones.

d_gene: TRBD1
abundance: .
j_gene: TRBJ1-5
v_gene: TRBV30
CDR3nt: TGTGCCTGCAGGGGGTTCGGTCAGCCCCAGCATTTT
CDR3aa: CACRGFGQPQHF

d_gene: .
abundance: .
j_gene: TRBJ2-7
v_gene: TRBV2
CDR3nt: TGTGCCAGCAGTGGAGGGGGCTACGAGCAGTACTTC
CDR3aa: CASSGGGYEQYF

d_gene: .
abundance: .
j_gene: TRBJ2-3
v_gene: TRBV9
CDR3nt: TGTGCCAGCAGCGTAAGTACAGATACGCAGTATTTT
CDR3aa: CASSVSTDTQYF

d_gene: .
abundance: .
j_gene: TRBJ2-3
v_gene: TRBV30
CDR3nt: TGTGCCTGGAGTCCCTCGAGGGGGGATTGGGAGTATTTT
CDR3aa: CAWSPSRGDWEYF

d_gene: .
abundance: .
j_gene: TRBJ1-2
v_gene: TRBV25-1
CDR3nt: TGTGCCAGCAGCGGCATTTATGGCTACACCTTC
CDR3aa: CASSGIYGYTF

d_gene: .
abundance: once
j_gene: TRBJ1-2
v_gene: TRBV30
CDR3nt: TGTGCCTGGACACAGGGTAGTTCAAACTATGGCTACACCTTC
CDR3aa: CAWTQGSSNYGYTF

d_gene: .
abundance: .
j_gene: TRBJ1-5
v_gene: TRBV29-1
CDR3nt: TGCAGCGTTGAAGATGGTCGAAGGGCTCAGCATTTT
CDR3aa: CSVEDGRRAQHF

d_gene: .
abundance: .
j_gene: TRBJ2-7
v_gene: TRBV11-2
CDR3nt: TGTGCCAGCAGCTTAGATAGGGCCCCTTCCTACGAGCAGTACTTC
CDR3aa: CASSLDRAPSYEQYF

d_gene: .
abundance: .
j_gene: TRBJ1-6
v_gene: TRBV19
CDR3nt: TGTGCCAGTAGTATTTGGGGAGACGGGGCTAATTCACCCCTCCACTTT
CDR3aa: CASSIWGDGANSPLHF

d_gene: .
abundance: once
j_gene: TRBJ2-2
v_gene: TRBV11-3
CDR3nt: TGTGCCAGCAGCTTAGAAGCGGGGAACACCGGGGAGCTGTTTTTT
CDR3aa: CASSLEAGNTGELFF

d_gene: TRBD1
abundance: .
j_gene: TRBJ1-4
v_gene: TRBV11-3
CDR3nt: TGTGCCAGCAGCTTGGGACAGGGGGATGAAAAACTGTTTTTT
CDR3aa: CASSLGQGDEKLFF

d_gene: .
abundance: once
j_gene: TRBJ1-1
v_gene: TRBV30
CDR3nt: TGTGCCGGTGGTCAACGGGCTTTCTTT
CDR3aa: CAGGQRAFF

d_gene: .
abundance: once
j_gene: TRBJ1-2
v_gene: TRBV18
CDR3nt: TGTGCCAGCTCACCGGCCAGGAGAAACTATGGCTACACCTTC
CDR3aa: CASSPARRNYGYTF

d_gene: .
abundance: .
j_gene: TRBJ1-6
v_gene: TRBV14
CDR3nt: TGTGCCAGCAGCCGGCAGGATAATTCACCCCTCCACTTT
CDR3aa: CASSRQDNSPLHF

d_gene: TRBD2
abundance: .
j_gene: TRBJ2-1
v_gene: TRBV6-5
CDR3nt: TGTGCCAGCAGGGGACTAGCGGGAGTGCGAGAGCAGTTCTTC
CDR3aa: CASRGLAGVREQFF

d_gene: .
abundance: once
j_gene: TRBJ1-2
v_gene: TRBV19
CDR3nt: TGTGCCAGTAGCTCTGAGGACAGATTCCACACGGGTGGCTACACCTTC
CDR3aa: CASSSEDRFHTGGYTF

d_gene: .
abundance: .
j_gene: TRBJ2-7
v_gene: TRBV27
CDR3nt: TGTGCCAGCAGGAACAGGCCCCCGCAATCCTACGAGCAGTACTTC
CDR3aa: CASRNRPPQSYEQYF

d_gene: TRBD2
abundance: .
j_gene: TRBJ2-1
v_gene: TRBV18
CDR3nt: TGTGCCAGCTCACCAACGTCTAGCGGGGGAGTTTACAATGAGCAGTTCTTC
CDR3aa: CASSPTSSGGVYNEQFF

d_gene: .
abundance: .
j_gene: TRBJ2-5
v_gene: TRBV29-1
CDR3nt: TGCAGCGTTGAAGAAGGGGCACAAGAGACCCAGTACTTC
CDR3aa: CSVEEGAQETQYF

d_gene: TRBD1
abundance: .
j_gene: TRBJ2-7
v_gene: TRBV10-3
CDR3nt: TGTGCCATCAGAGACAGGGGGAGCACCTACGAGCAGTACTTC
CDR3aa: CAIRDRGSTYEQYF

d_gene: .
abundance: .
j_gene: TRBJ2-2
v_gene: TRBV18
CDR3nt: TGTGCCAGCTCACCAGGGGATACCGGGGAGCTGTTTTTT
CDR3aa: CASSPGDTGELFF

d_gene: .
abundance: .
j_gene: TRBJ2-1
v_gene: TRBV14
CDR3nt: TGTGCCAGCAGCCCTTGGGGACCCAATGAGCAGTTCTTC
CDR3aa: CASSPWGPNEQFF

d_gene: .
abundance: .
j_gene: TRBJ1-1
v_gene: TRBV5-1
CDR3nt: TGCGCCAGCAGCTTGGCAATTGGGTCCCGCACTGAAGCTTTCTTT
CDR3aa: CASSLAIGSRTEAFF

d_gene: TRBD2
abundance: .
j_gene: TRBJ2-3
v_gene: TRBV14
CDR3nt: TGTGCCAGCAGCCAAGTGAGCGGGAGGGGCACAGATACGCAGTATTTT
CDR3aa: CASSQVSGRGTDTQYF

d_gene: .
abundance: .
j_gene: TRBJ2-3
v_gene: TRBV6-5
CDR3nt: TGTGCCAGCAGTTACGGTTTTGACCTATCGACAGATACGCAGTATTTT
CDR3aa: CASSYGFDLSTDTQYF

d_gene: .
abundance: few
j_gene: TRBJ1-2
v_gene: TRBV6-1
CDR3nt: TGTGCCAGCAGTGAAGCACGGGCCCTCTATGGCTACACCTTC
CDR3aa: CASSEARALYGYTF

d_gene: .
abundance: .
j_gene: TRBJ1-3
v_gene: TRBV6-5
CDR3nt: TGTGCCAGCAGTTACTCATGGAGCTCTGGAAACACCATATATTTT
CDR3aa: CASSYSWSSGNTIYF

d_gene: .
abundance: .
j_gene: TRBJ1-1
v_gene: TRBV9
CDR3nt: TGTGCCAGCAGCTCCGGAATGGGGCAGGCTGAAGCTTTCTTT
CDR3aa: CASSSGMGQAEAFF

d_gene: .
abundance: .
j_gene: TRBJ1-2
v_gene: TRBV6-5
CDR3nt: TGTGCCAGCATCGCGGGAGTCAACTATGGCTACACCTTC
CDR3aa: CASIAGVNYGYTF

d_gene: .
abundance: .
j_gene: TRBJ1-2
v_gene: TRBV2
CDR3nt: TGTGCCAGCAGAAACAGTGAAGCTAACTATGGCTACACCTTC
CDR3aa: CASRNSEANYGYTF

d_gene: TRBD1
abundance: .
j_gene: TRBJ2-7
v_gene: TRBV6-5
CDR3nt: TGTGCCAGCAGCCGGACAGGGGTTGAGTACGAGCAGTACTTC
CDR3aa: CASSRTGVEYEQYF

d_gene: .
abundance: .
j_gene: TRBJ2-2
v_gene: TRBV5-8
CDR3nt: TGTGCCAGCAGCAAGACCCCGGGAGATATCACCGGGGAGCTGTTTTTT
CDR3aa: CASSKTPGDITGELFF

d_gene: .
abundance: .
j_gene: TRBJ1-4
v_gene: TRBV25-1
CDR3nt: TGTGCCAGCAGTGAACCCAGTCCAAATGAAAAACTGTTTTTT
CDR3aa: CASSEPSPNEKLFF

d_gene: .
abundance: .
j_gene: TRBJ2-5
v_gene: TRBV10-3
CDR3nt: TGTGCCAGCAGTTACTCGAGTCTTGCCGAGACCCAGTACTTC
CDR3aa: CASSYSSLAETQYF

d_gene: TRBD1
abundance: once
j_gene: TRBJ1-6
v_gene: TRBV9
CDR3nt: TGTGCCAGCAGCCCGATGACAGGGGGAAGATCACCCCTCCACTTT
CDR3aa: CASSPMTGGRSPLHF

d_gene: TRBD1
abundance: .
j_gene: TRBJ2-7
v_gene: TRBV11-2
CDR3nt: TGTGCCAGCAGCTTAGCAGGGACAGGGGAAGGCGAGCAGTACTTC
CDR3aa: CASSLAGTGEGEQYF

d_gene: TRBD2
abundance: once
j_gene: TRBJ2-5
v_gene: TRBV19
CDR3nt: TGTGCCAGTAGTATAGGACTAGCGGAAGAGACCCAGTACTTC
CDR3aa: CASSIGLAEETQYF

d_gene: .
abundance: .
j_gene: TRBJ2-3
v_gene: TRBV5-6
CDR3nt: TGTGCCAGCAGCTTGGGAGGTACAGATACGCAGTATTTT
CDR3aa: CASSLGGTDTQYF

d_gene: .
abundance: .
j_gene: TRBJ1-5
v_gene: TRBV2
CDR3nt: TGTGCCAGCAATATCAGGGGCTGGGGCAATCAGCCCCAGCATTTT
CDR3aa: CASNIRGWGNQPQHF

d_gene: .
abundance: .
j_gene: TRBJ2-7
v_gene: TRBV4-2
CDR3nt: TGTGCCAGCAGCCAAGATCTGAACTACGAGCAGTACTTC
CDR3aa: CASSQDLNYEQYF

d_gene: TRBD1
abundance: .
j_gene: TRBJ2-1
v_gene: TRBV7-3
CDR3nt: TGTGCCAGCAGCCCGCAGACAGGGGGAGATGAGCAGTTCTTC
CDR3aa: CASSPQTGGDEQFF